These 8 T cell receptor beta chains came from one sample sequenced in a study of T cell repertoires in cytomegalovirus infection. One entry per CDR3 protein results from TCRdb running MiXCR on the reads. The table includes approximately 71,000 distinct CDR3 sequences, about 4% detected once. Sequencing input: PBMCs. The receptor source for this set is a human donor in good health (CMV status not recorded). Some clones in this sample may be carry-over from other donors' samples.

This clonotype was seen ten or more times. The chain employs TRBV7-8 and TRBJ2-7; a weak D match, TRBD1 (6 bases). CDR1 and CDR2 from the germline V gene are SGHVS and FQNEAQ. V lost 5 bases and J 6 bases, leaving 20 bases between the germline ends. The CDR3 has 15 amino acids. The DNA of the CDR3 is TGTGCCAGCAGCCGAGGGCGGTCAGGGGCGACCGAGCAGTACTTC. It is translated as CASSRGRSGATEQYF. Using reference TRBV7-8 and TRBJ2-7 for the parts outside the CDR3, the full variable domain is GAGVSQSPRYKVAKRGQDVALRCDPISGHVSLFWYQQALGQGPEFLTYFQNEAQLDKSGLPSDRFFAERPEGSVSTLKIQRTQQEDSAVYLCASSRGRSGATEQYFGPGTRLTVT.

This clonotype was observed at least ten times. The rearrangement links TRBV7-2 to TRBJ2-5; 7 bases map to TRBD1. This CDR3 has 15 amino acids. The V segment lost 5 bases and the J segment 2 bases; nucleotides outside the gene matches: 8. Germline lookup yields CDR1 SGHTA and CDR2 FQGNSA. The chain's CDR3 is CASSAGTGQQETQYF. In DNA form, the CDR3 reads TGTGCCAGCAGCGCCGGGACGGGACAGCAAGAGACCCAGTACTTC. Full variable domain (outside the CDR3, taken from reference TRBV7-2 and TRBJ2-5): GAGVSQSPSNKVTEKGKDVELRCDPISGHTALYWYRQSLGQGLEFLIYFQGNSAPDKSGLPSDRFSAERTGGSVSTLTIQRTQQEDSAVYLCASSAGTGQQETQYFGPGTRLLVL.

This clonotype came up many times. V and J are TRBV7-8 and TRBJ2-7; TRBD1 matches at 8 bases. The V gene's germline CDR1 is SGHVS and CDR2 FQNEAQ. V trimming: 4 bases; J trimming: 4 bases; junction bases outside the gene matches: 18. The CDR3 is 18 amino acids. The CDR3 DNA reads as TGTGCCAGCAGCTCCGGCGTTGTCCCGGGACAGGTCGTTTACGAGCAGTACTTC. It translates to CASSSGVVPGQVVYEQYF.

This clonotype has ten or more counts. The V call is TRBV5-4, the J call TRBJ2-5, with 7 bases aligning to TRBD1. V lost 4 bases to trimming and J lost 1 base; unmatched junction nucleotides: 4. Germline CDR1 is SGHNT and CDR2 is YYREEE (reference sequence). This CDR3 spans 14 amino acids. As DNA, the CDR3 is TGTGCCAGCAGCCGAGCAGGGGGCCAAGAGACCCAGTACTTC. Protein product: CASSRAGGQETQYF.

This clonotype was counted many times. The rearrangement links TRBV7-2 to TRBJ2-5; D is undetermined. This CDR3 has 14 residues. Between the trimmed V and J ends, which lost 3 bases and 9 bases, there was a span of 17 bases. Germline V gene lookup returns CDR1 SGHTA and CDR2 FQGNSA. As DNA, the CDR3 is TGTGCCAGCAGCTTCTGGACCGCCGACATGGCCCAGTACTTC. This translates into CASSFWTADMAQYF.

V is TRBV7-2 and J is TRBJ1-5, with D possibly matching TRBD1 (6 bases). From germline, CDR1 is SGHTA and CDR2 FQGNSA. The CDR3 has 15 amino acids. Trimming removed 5 bases at V and 3 bases at J, with 14 bases between. The CDR3 is CASSRDRGANQPQHF. The CDR3 coding sequence is TGTGCCAGCAGCCGGGACCGGGGGGCCAATCAGCCCCAGCATTTT.

This rearrangement joins TRBV7-6 to TRBJ1-1; D may be TRBD1 (6 bases). The V end lost 5 bases, the J end lost 6 bases, and 13 bases lay between the germline ends. CDR3 length: 13 amino acids. The germline V gene encodes CDR1 SGHVS and CDR2 FNYEAQ. The CDR3 DNA is TGTGCCAGCAGCACGGACAGAGTCGCTGAAGCTTTCTTT. Residues: CASSTDRVAEAFF.

For this clonotype: Given a much more abundant clone one base away, this may be a read error. The gene calls are TRBV4-3 and TRBJ2-5, with 7 bases that match TRBD2. The CDR3 contains 15 residues. Germline V gene lookup returns CDR1 LGHNA and CDR2 YSLEER. The CDR3 DNA sequence: TGCGCCAGCGTCCTCTTTTGCGGGAGTCTAGAGTCCCAGTACTTC. Translating gives CASVLFCGSLESQYF.